This TCR beta chain was sequenced during a study of T cell responses to AZD1222 COVID-19 vaccine. The study's findings and limits: Only after the peak T cell response were repertoires sampled. Nearly half of spike-specific TCRs reportedly go after variant regions that carry no mutations. Donors were mostly white British, more females; clonal diversity possibly underestimated.

The repertoire was sequenced with immunoSEQ multiplex PCR; TCRdb's copy has only in-frame clones and lacks some. The table shows roughly 150,000 clones, with 90% to 95% occurring only once. Researchers grouped second doses given at about 4 or about 12 weeks into one pool. Comments on this clone: Its target is unknown.

The sequence was collected from an adult who received the AZD1222 COVID-19 vaccine. The source was peripheral blood, collected 28 days after the second AZD1222 dose.

The CDR3 DNA reads TGTGCCAGCTCAGAGATCAGGGCCGTCTCTGGAAACACCATATATTTT. It specifies CASSEIRAVSGNTIYF. The chain joins TRBV18 to TRBJ1-3, with D possibly being TRBD1 (5 bases). Germline-derived CDR1 and CDR2 are KGHSH and LQKENI. CDR3 length: 16 residues. Trimming took 5 bases from V and 0 from J, leaving 14 bases between them. Looking up the rest from reference TRBV18 and TRBJ1-3 gives the full variable domain: NAGVMQNPRHLVRRRGQEARLRCSPMKGHSHVYWYRQLPEEGLKFMVYLQKENIIDESGMPKERFSAEFPKEGPSILRIQQVVRGDSAAYFCASSEIRAVSGNTIYFGEGSWLTVV.